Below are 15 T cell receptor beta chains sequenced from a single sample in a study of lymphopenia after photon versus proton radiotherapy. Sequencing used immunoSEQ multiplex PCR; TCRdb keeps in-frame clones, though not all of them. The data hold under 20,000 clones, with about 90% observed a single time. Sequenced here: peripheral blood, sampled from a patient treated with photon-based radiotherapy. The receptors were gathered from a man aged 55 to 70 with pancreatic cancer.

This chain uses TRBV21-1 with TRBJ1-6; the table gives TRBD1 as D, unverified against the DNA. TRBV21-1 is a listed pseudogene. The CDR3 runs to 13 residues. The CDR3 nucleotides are TGTGCCAGCAGCCCCTGGACAGGATCACCCCTCCACTTT. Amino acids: CASSPWTGSPLHF.

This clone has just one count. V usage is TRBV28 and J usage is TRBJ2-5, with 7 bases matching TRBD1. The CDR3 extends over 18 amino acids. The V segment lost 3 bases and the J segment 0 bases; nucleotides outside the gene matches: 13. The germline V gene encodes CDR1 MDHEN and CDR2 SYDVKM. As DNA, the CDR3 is TGTGCCAGCAGTTTCGGTACAGGGACAGCTTGGGACCAAGAGACCCAGTACTTC. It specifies CASSFGTGTAWDQETQYF.

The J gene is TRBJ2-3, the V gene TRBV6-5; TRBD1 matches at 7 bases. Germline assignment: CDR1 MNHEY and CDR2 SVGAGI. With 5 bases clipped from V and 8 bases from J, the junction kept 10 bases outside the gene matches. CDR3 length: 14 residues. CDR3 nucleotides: TGTGCCAGCAGTCGCGACCGGGACAGAAGTACGCAGTATTTT. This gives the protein CASSRDRDRSTQYF.

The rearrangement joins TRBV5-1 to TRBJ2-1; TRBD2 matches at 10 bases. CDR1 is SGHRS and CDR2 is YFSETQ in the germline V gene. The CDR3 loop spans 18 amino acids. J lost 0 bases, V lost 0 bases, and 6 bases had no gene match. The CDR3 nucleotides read TGCGCCAGCAGCTTGGTTCCTAGCGGGGGCGGCTCCTACAATGAGCAGTTCTTC. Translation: CASSLVPSGGGSYNEQFF.

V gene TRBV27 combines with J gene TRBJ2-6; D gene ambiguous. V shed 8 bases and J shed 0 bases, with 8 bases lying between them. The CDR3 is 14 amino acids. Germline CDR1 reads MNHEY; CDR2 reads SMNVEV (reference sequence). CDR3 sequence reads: CASSKPSGANVLTF. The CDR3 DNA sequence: TGTGCCAGCTCCAAACCCTCTGGGGCCAACGTCCTGACTTTC. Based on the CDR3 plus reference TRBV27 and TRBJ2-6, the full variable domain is EAQVTQNPRYLITVTGKKLTVTCSQNMNHEYMSWYRQDPGLGLRQIYYSMNVEVTDKGDVPEGYKVSRKEKRNFPLILESPSPNQTSLYFCASSKPSGANVLTFGAGSRLTVL.

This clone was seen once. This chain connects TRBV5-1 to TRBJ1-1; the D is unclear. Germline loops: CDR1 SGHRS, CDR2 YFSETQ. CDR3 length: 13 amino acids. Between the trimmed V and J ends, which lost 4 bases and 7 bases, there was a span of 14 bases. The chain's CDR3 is CASSPIPNYEAFF. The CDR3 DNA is TGCGCCAGCAGCCCTATCCCAAATTATGAAGCTTTCTTT.

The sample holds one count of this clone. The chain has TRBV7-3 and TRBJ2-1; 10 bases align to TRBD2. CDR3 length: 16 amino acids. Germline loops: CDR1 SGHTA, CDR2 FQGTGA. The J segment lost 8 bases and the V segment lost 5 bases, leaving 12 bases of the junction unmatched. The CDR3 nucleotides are TGTGCCAGCAGCCCCCAGAGCGGGGGGGCCGCTCATGAGCAGTTCTTC. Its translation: CASSPQSGGAAHEQFF.

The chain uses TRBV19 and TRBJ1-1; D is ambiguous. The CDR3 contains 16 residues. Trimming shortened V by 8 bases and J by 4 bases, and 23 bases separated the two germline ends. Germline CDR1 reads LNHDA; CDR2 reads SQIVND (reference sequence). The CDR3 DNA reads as TGTGCCAGTCGGACGACTCGGACTGGAGGGTTCACTGAAGCTTTCTTT. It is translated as CASRTTRTGGFTEAFF. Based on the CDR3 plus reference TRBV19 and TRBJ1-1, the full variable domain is DGGITQSPKYLFRKEGQNVTLSCEQNLNHDAMYWYRQDPGQGLRLIYYSQIVNDFQKGDIAEGYSVSREKKESFPLTVTSAQKNPTAFYLCASRTTRTGGFTEAFFGQGTRLTVV.

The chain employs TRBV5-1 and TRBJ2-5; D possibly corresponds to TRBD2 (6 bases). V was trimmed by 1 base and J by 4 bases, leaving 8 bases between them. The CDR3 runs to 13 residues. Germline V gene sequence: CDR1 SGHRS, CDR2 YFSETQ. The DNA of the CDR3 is TGCGCCAGCAGCTTGATGGGGGGAGAGACCCAGTACTTC. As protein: CASSLMGGETQYF.

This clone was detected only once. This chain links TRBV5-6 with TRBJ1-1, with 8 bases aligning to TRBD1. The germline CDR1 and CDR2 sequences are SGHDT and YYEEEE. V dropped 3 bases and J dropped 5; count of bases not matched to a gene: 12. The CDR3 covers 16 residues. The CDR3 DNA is TGTGCCAGCAGCTCCGGACAGGGAGCGTATCTTACTGAAGCTTTCTTT. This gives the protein CASSSGQGAYLTEAFF.

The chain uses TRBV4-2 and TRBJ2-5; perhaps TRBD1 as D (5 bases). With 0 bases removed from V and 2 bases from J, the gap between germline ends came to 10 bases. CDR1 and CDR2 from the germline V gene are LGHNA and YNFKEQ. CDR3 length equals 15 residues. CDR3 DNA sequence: TGTGCCAGCAGCCAAGAAGGGGCTACACAAGAGACCCAGTACTTC. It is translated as CASSQEGATQETQYF.

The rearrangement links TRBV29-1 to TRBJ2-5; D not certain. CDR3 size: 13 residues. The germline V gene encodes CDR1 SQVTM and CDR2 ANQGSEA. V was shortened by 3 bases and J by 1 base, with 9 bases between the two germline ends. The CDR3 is CSVDPDFQETQYF. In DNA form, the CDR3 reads TGCAGCGTTGACCCCGACTTCCAAGAGACCCAGTACTTC.

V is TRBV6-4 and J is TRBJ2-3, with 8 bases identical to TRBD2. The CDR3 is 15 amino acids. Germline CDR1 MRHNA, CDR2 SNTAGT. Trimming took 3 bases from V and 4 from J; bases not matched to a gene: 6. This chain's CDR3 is CASSDGAGVADTQYF. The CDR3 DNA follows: TGTGCCAGCAGTGATGGAGCGGGGGTTGCAGATACGCAGTATTTT.

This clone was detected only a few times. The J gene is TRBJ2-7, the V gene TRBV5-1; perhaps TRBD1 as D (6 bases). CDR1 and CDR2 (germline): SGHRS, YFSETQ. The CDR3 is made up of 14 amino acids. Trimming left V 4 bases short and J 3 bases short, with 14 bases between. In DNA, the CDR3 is TGCGCCAGCAGCGTGGACAGCTGGGGCTACGAGCAGTACTTC. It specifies CASSVDSWGYEQYF.

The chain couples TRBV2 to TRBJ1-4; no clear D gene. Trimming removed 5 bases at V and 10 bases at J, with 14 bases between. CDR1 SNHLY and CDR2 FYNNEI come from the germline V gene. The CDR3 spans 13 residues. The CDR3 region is CASSWGEEGKLFF. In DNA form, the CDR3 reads TGTGCCAGCAGTTGGGGTGAAGAGGGAAAACTGTTTTTT.